This entry lists 27 T cell receptor beta chains sequenced from one sample in a study of human T cells and chemical hapten exposure. Time point indicated: pre-sensitization, week 0. Specified treatment: therapeutic diphenylcyclopropenone sensitization with weekly scalp DPC. TCRdb re-derived calls from the RACE reads in MiXCR, one entry per CDR3 protein. The table includes about 300,000 distinct CDR3 sequences, over 5% detected once. Sequencing used whole blood, obtained in connection with sensitization to the hapten diphenylcyclopropenone (DPC). These receptors came from a young woman with alopecia areata. Some clones in this sample may be carry-over from other donors' samples.

This clonotype came up a few times. The CDR3 DNA reads as TGTGCCAGCTCCTCCGGCGGGGAGCACACAGATACGCAGTATTTT. The encoded protein is CASSSGGEHTDTQYF. The chain couples TRBV6-6 to TRBJ2-3; maybe TRBD2 (6 bases). Germline V gene data show CDR1 as MNHNY and CDR2 as SVGAGI (reference sequence). Trimming pared 8 bases from V and 2 bases from J, leaving 17 bases between. This CDR3 region has 15 residues.

Comments on this clonotype: This may come from a read error, since a much larger clone is one base off. The chain links TRBV6-6 to TRBJ1-5; 8 nucleotides align to TRBD1. CDR3 size: 15 residues. From germline, CDR1 is MNHNY and CDR2 SVGAGI (reference sequence). The CDR3: CASSRTGGDNQPQDF. Written as DNA, the CDR3 is TGTGCCAGCAGCAGAACAGGGGGAGACAATCAGCCCCAGGATTTT.

This clonotype was found many times. The genes are TRBV29-1 and TRBJ1-1, with a tentative D call TRBD1 (6 bases). Germline CDR1 and CDR2: SQVTM and ANQGSEA. V gave up 3 bases and J gave up 2 bases, with 10 bases separating them. The length of the CDR3 is 13 residues. The CDR3 bases are TGCAGCGTTGACAGGGGTGGAAACACTGAAGCTTTCTTT. It codes for CSVDRGGNTEAFF. The entire variable domain, with the rest obtained from reference TRBV29-1 and TRBJ1-1, is as follows: SAVISQKPSRDICQRGTSLTIQCQVDSQVTMMFWYRQQPGQSLTLIATANQGSEATYESGFVIDKFPISRPNLTFSTLTVSNMSPEDSSIYLCSVDRGGNTEAFFGQGTRLTVV.

J is TRBJ1-2 and V is TRBV6-1; possible D gene TRBD1, 6 bases. Trimming removed 1 base at V and 5 bases at J, with 14 bases between. The CDR3 runs 15 residues. In germline, CDR1 is MNHNS, CDR2 SASEGT. The DNA for the CDR3 is TGTGCCAGCAGTGAAGGGAACGACAGGATTTATGGCTACACCTTC. Protein sequence: CASSEGNDRIYGYTF.

This clonotype was picked up a small number of times. V gene TRBV9 combines with J gene TRBJ2-2; 10 nucleotides align to TRBD1. The J segment lost 6 bases and the V segment lost 3 bases, leaving 8 bases of the junction unmatched. The CDR3 runs 16 residues. Germline loops: CDR1 SGDLS, CDR2 YYNGEE. CDR3 in amino acids: CASSADRGQLAGELFF. The CDR3, as DNA: TGTGCCAGCAGCGCAGACAGGGGGCAGTTGGCCGGGGAGCTGTTTTTT.

This clonotype came up a few times. The CDR3 reads CASSDGTSGGAEQFF. The CDR3 nucleotides read TGTGCCAGCAGTGACGGGACTAGCGGGGGGGCTGAGCAGTTCTTC. The rearrangement joins TRBV6-4 to TRBJ2-1; 16 bases fit TRBD2. CDR1 and CDR2 (germline): MRHNA, SNTAGT. This CDR3 has 15 amino acids. Losses at the gene ends were 2 bases for V and 9 bases for J; bases not matched to a gene: 1.

This clonotype was found a few times. The chain recombines TRBV20-1 with TRBJ2-3; 7 bases line up with TRBD2. Looked up from germline, CDR1 is DFQATT and CDR2 is SNEGSKA (reference sequence). V lost 5 bases and J lost 4; bases outside the gene matches: 9. This CDR3 is built from 14 residues. CDR3 DNA: TGCAGTGCTGGCCTTTCCGGGAGGTCAGATACGCAGTATTTT. Its protein product is CSAGLSGRSDTQYF.

This clonotype was detected ten times or more. V is TRBV6-5 and J is TRBJ1-3, with 8 bases identical to TRBD1. This CDR3 region has 15 residues. CDR1 MNHEY and CDR2 SVGAGI come from the germline V gene. V shed 6 bases, J shed 5 bases, and the junction held 9 bases outside the gene matches. The CDR3: CASSLIGQGRNTIYF. DNA for the CDR3: TGTGCCAGCAGCCTGATCGGACAGGGAAGAAACACCATATATTTT.

The rearrangement uses TRBV6-2 or TRBV6-3 and TRBJ1-6; D is unresolved. Germline CDR1 and CDR2: MNHEY and SVGEGT. V lost 5 bases, J lost 10 bases, and 15 bases lay in between. This CDR3 comprises 14 residues. The CDR3 is CASSGGSFGSPLHF. As DNA, the CDR3 is TGTGCCAGCAGTGGAGGCAGTTTCGGGTCACCCCTCCACTTT.

The V gene is TRBV6-2 or TRBV6-3, the J gene TRBJ1-4; D not resolved. This CDR3 region has 12 residues. V was pared by 5 bases and J by 8 bases, with 9 bases between. Germline-derived CDR1 and CDR2 are MNHEY and SVGEGT. The CDR3 DNA reads as TGTGCCAGCAGTCAGTCGGGCGAAAAACTGTTTTTT. Its protein product is CASSQSGEKLFF.

This rearrangement joins TRBV5-1 to TRBJ2-5; no definite D call. From germline, CDR1 is SGHRS and CDR2 YFSETQ. The length of the CDR3 is 15 residues. Trimming removed 0 bases at V and 5 bases at J, with 14 bases between. For the CDR3, the DNA is TGCGCCAGCAGCTTGGAGGAGCCGGCGCGTGAGACCCAGTACTTC. This gives the protein CASSLEEPARETQYF.

This clonotype was recorded at least ten times. This chain links TRBV7-9 with TRBJ2-7; weak D call: TRBD2 (6 bases). This CDR3 region has 12 residues. Germline V gene sequence: CDR1 SEHNR, CDR2 FQNEAQ (reference sequence). V was pared by 5 bases and J by 4 bases, with 9 bases between. Here the CDR3 DNA reads TGTGCCAGCAGCCGTGGAGGGTACGAGCAGTACTTC. Its translation is CASSRGGYEQYF.

In this sample, this clonotype turned up many times. The chain has TRBV6-6 and TRBJ1-5; D is unclear. Germline V gene lookup returns CDR1 MNHNY and CDR2 SVGAGI (reference sequence). The CDR3 consists of 15 residues. V was trimmed by 2 bases and J by 0 bases, leaving 8 bases between them. CDR3 nucleotide sequence: TGTGCCAGCAGTTACCCGATAGTTAGCAATCAGCCCCAGCATTTT. The encoded protein is CASSYPIVSNQPQHF.

The rearrangement joins TRBV9 to TRBJ1-5; D remains unclear. Germline lookup yields CDR1 SGDLS and CDR2 YYNGEE. Deletions cut 0 bases from V and 9 bases from J, with 13 bases between. The CDR3 has 14 residues. The CDR3 here is CASSVVGGSGPQHF. DNA of the CDR3: TGTGCCAGCAGCGTAGTAGGAGGTTCCGGGCCCCAGCATTTT. Based on the CDR3 plus reference TRBV9 and TRBJ1-5, the full variable domain is DSGVTQTPKHLITATGQRVTLRCSPRSGDLSVYWYQQSLDQGLQFLIQYYNGEERAKGNILERFSAQQFPDLHSELNLSSLELGDSALYFCASSVVGGSGPQHFGDGTRLSIL.

This clonotype has at least ten counts. The V and J genes are TRBV7-9 and TRBJ1-3; weak D call: TRBD1 (5 bases). The CDR3 totals 16 residues. V was pared by 1 base and J by 3 bases, with 13 bases between. Germline CDR1 reads SEHNR; CDR2 reads FQNEAQ (reference sequence). This CDR3 is CASSLESGANGNTIYF. The CDR3 region has the DNA TGTGCCAGCAGCTTAGAGTCTGGGGCGAATGGAAACACCATATATTTT.

In its sample, this clonotype was seen many times. Here the CDR3 DNA reads TGTGCCAGCAGCCGACGGCCCGGATCACCCCTCCACTTT. The encoded protein is CASSRRPGSPLHF. This sequence joins TRBV3-1 and TRBJ1-6; no definite D call. CDR3 size: 13 residues. CDR1 is LGHDT, CDR2 YNNKEL, per germline (reference sequence). V was trimmed by 4 bases and J by 10 bases, leaving 11 bases between them.

In nucleotides, the CDR3 is TGTGCCAGCAGTTACTCGACAGTTAACACCGGGGAGCTGTTTTTT. Translating it yields CASSYSTVNTGELFF. The chain combines TRBV6-2 or TRBV6-3 with TRBJ2-2; D is perhaps TRBD1 (5 bases). CDR1 is MNHEY, CDR2 SVGEGT, per germline. Deletions cut 0 bases from V and 2 bases from J, with 7 bases between. The CDR3 length is 15 residues.

In its sample, this clonotype was seen many times. This chain joins TRBV20-1 and TRBJ2-7; 13 nucleotides match TRBD2. The CDR3 sequence is 14 residues long. The trim removed 4 bases at V and 5 bases at J, leaving 5 bases unmatched. Germline CDR1 and CDR2: DFQATT and SNEGSKA (reference sequence). The CDR3 sequence is CSAKGTSGDHEQYF. CDR3 nucleotides: TGCAGTGCTAAAGGGACTAGCGGGGACCACGAGCAGTACTTC.

This clonotype came up a few times. CDR3 nucleotide sequence: TGCGCCAGCAGCCAAGTACAGGGGGGCAATGAGCAGTTCTTC. Amino acids: CASSQVQGGNEQFF. This chain joins TRBV4-1 and TRBJ2-1, with 8 positions matching TRBD1. Germline CDR1 MGHRA, CDR2 YSYEKL. V shed 1 base, J shed 6 bases, and the junction held 2 bases outside the gene matches. This CDR3 has 14 residues.

This sequence joins TRBV6-6 and TRBJ1-1; the match to TRBD1 covers 7 bases. Germline V gives CDR1 MNHNY, CDR2 SVGAGI (reference sequence). J lost 2 bases, V lost 3 bases, and 3 bases had no gene match. CDR3 size: 14 residues. CDR3 protein: CASSYTGVNTEAFF. The CDR3 coding sequence is TGTGCCAGCAGTTATACAGGGGTAAACACTGAAGCTTTCTTT.

CDR3 coding DNA: TGTGCCAGCAGCTTAGGTGCCACAGGGAACTATGGCTACACCTTC. This encodes CASSLGATGNYGYTF. The V and J genes are TRBV7-2 and TRBJ1-2; D might be TRBD1 (6 bases). The CDR3 runs 15 residues. Trimming took 1 base from V and 2 from J, leaving 11 bases between them. Looked up from germline, CDR1 is SGHTA and CDR2 is FQGNSA.

The chain couples TRBV4-1 to TRBJ1-6; the match to TRBD1 covers 8 bases. V lost 5 bases, J lost 10 bases, and 13 bases stayed unmatched. CDR3 size: 16 residues. Germline V gives CDR1 MGHRA, CDR2 YSYEKL. CDR3 sequence: CASSTGQGTSASPLHF. CDR3 nucleotide sequence: TGCGCCAGCAGCACCGGACAGGGAACCTCCGCCTCACCCCTCCACTTT.

The V and J genes are TRBV7-2 and TRBJ1-3, with 7 bases aligning to TRBD1. CDR3 length: 15 amino acids. CDR1 is SGHTA, CDR2 FQGNSA, per germline. J lost 3 bases, V lost 3 bases, and 5 bases had no gene match. The CDR3: CASSLTGLRGNTIYF. CDR3 nucleotides: TGTGCCAGCAGCTTGACAGGGCTACGTGGAAACACCATATATTTT.

The chain uses TRBV18 and TRBJ2-5; TRBD1 aligns across 8 bases. Germline assignment: CDR1 KGHSH and CDR2 LQKENI. Trimming removed 4 bases from V and 5 bases from J; junction bases left unmatched: 12. The CDR3 sequence is 16 residues long. The DNA for the CDR3 is TGTGCCAGCTCACACAGGGGGGAGTCGATGTTGGAGACCCAGTACTTC. This translates into CASSHRGESMLETQYF.

As to this clonotype: Given a much more abundant clone one base away, this may be a read error. This chain joins TRBV5-1 and TRBJ2-1; D unresolved. The germline CDR1 and CDR2 sequences are SGHRS and YFSETQ. The CDR3 contains 15 residues. CDR3 in amino acids: CASSLTTLGRSEQLF. DNA of the CDR3: TGCGCCAGCAGCCTTACCACCCTAGGACGAAGTGAGCAGTTATTC.

In this sample, this clonotype turned up a few times. CDR3 DNA: TGTGCCAGCAGCTTAGGCGGCGGGACAGGGGGGGAGCAGTACTTC. It translates to CASSLGGGTGGEQYF. V is TRBV11-2 and J is TRBJ2-7, with 11 positions matching TRBD1. The J segment lost 7 bases and the V segment lost 1 base, leaving 6 bases of the junction unmatched. This CDR3 spans 15 amino acids. Germline V gene data show CDR1 as SGHAT and CDR2 as FQNNGV.

This chain uses TRBV5-6 with TRBJ2-2; maybe TRBD1 (5 bases). Germline V gene lookup returns CDR1 SGHDT and CDR2 YYEEEE. This CDR3 has 13 residues. Trimming cost V 0 bases and J 7 bases, with 7 bases left between them. The DNA for the CDR3 is TGTGCCAGCAGCTTGGGCAGGGACGGGGAGCTGTTTTTT. Amino acid sequence: CASSLGRDGELFF. The variable domain in full, completed from reference TRBV5-6 and TRBJ2-2, reads DAGVTQSPTHLIKTRGQQVTLRCSPKSGHDTVSWYQQALGQGPQFIFQYYEEEERQRGNFPDRFSGHQFPNYSSELNVNALLLGDSALYLCASSLGRDGELFFGEGSRLTVL.